This T cell receptor beta chain was profiled in a study of metastatic and nonmetastatic thyroid tumors. Study-wide background: For malignant and benign thyroid patients, tumor or nodule tissue and blood were the sources whose repertoires were compared. Points from the study as a whole: Reports indicated that malignant thyroid tumors showed significantly higher TCR beta diversity than benign nodules did, in blood and tumor.

Note on this clone: What it binds is not known. At one boundary the junction diverges from the germline segment, which might be a read error.

Patients were all untreated before their thyroid surgery. This CDR3 is 15 amino acids long. From germline, CDR1 is GTSNPN and CDR2 SVGIG (reference sequence). In the original workflow: Clinicopathological groups supplied CDR3 differences that were used to build a distant-metastasis classifier for papillary thyroid cancer. TCRdb reanalyzed the PCR reads with MiXCR. These V and J calls rely on TCRdb rather than the paper's analysis. The data contain roughly 33,000 clones, 15% to 20% of them seen just once; the ten biggest clones take up around 12%. This rearrangement joins TRBV30 to TRBJ1-5; 8 bases are shared with TRBD1. This receptor was obtained from a male donor with papillary thyroid cancer or a benign thyroid nodule (not recorded which). Some clones in this sample may be carry-over from other donors' samples. What was sequenced was blood. The CDR3 here is CVWSALGTGDQPQHF. The CDR3, as DNA: TGTGTCTGGAGTGCACTCGGGACAGGTGATCAGCCCCAACATTTT.